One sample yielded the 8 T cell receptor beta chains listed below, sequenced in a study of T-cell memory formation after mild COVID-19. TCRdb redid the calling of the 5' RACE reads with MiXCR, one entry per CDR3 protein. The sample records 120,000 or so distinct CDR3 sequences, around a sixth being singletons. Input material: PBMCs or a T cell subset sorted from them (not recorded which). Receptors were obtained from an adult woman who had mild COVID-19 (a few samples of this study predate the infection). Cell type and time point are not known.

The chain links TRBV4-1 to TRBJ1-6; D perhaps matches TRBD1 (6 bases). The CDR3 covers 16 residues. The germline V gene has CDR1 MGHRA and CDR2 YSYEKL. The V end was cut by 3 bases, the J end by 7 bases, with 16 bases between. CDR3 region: CASSQRGGQKNSPLHF. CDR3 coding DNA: TGCGCCAGCAGCCAGCGTGGTGGACAGAAGAATTCACCCCTCCACTTT.

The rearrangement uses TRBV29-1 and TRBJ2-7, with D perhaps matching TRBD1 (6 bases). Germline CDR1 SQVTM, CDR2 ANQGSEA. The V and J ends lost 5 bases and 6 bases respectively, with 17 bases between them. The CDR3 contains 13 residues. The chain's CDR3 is CSVYTGHPSEQYF. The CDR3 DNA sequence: TGCAGCGTTTACACGGGACACCCCTCCGAGCAGTACTTC.

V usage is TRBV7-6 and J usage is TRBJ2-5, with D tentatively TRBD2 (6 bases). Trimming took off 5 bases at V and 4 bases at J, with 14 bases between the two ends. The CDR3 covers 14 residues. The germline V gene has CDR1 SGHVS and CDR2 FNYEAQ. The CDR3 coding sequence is TGTGCCAGCAGCCTACGGGGGTGGGGAGAGACCCAGTACTTC. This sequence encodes CASSLRGWGETQYF.

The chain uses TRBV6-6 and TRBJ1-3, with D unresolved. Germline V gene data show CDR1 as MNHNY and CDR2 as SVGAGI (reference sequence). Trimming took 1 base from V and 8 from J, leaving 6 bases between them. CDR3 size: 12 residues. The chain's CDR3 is CASSYFRDTIYF. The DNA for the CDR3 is TGTGCCAGCAGTTACTTCCGGGACACCATATATTTT.

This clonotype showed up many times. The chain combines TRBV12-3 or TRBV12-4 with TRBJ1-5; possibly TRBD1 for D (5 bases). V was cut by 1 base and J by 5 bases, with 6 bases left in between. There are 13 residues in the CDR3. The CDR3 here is CASSLGGYQPQHF. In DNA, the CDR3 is TGTGCCAGCAGTTTAGGGGGGTATCAGCCCCAGCATTTT.

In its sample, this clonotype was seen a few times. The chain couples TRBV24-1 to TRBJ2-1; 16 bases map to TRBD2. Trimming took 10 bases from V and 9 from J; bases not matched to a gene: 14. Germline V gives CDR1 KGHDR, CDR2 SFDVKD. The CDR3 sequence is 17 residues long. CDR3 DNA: TGTGCCACACAGGGACTAGCGGGAGGGCCCGCGTATAGTGAGCAGTTCTTC. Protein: CATQGLAGGPAYSEQFF.

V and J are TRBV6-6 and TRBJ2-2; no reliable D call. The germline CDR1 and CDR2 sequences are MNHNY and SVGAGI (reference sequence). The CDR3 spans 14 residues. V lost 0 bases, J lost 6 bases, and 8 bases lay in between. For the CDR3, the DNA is TGTGCCAGCAGTTACTCGTGGGGTGCCGGGGAGCTGTTTTTT. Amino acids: CASSYSWGAGELFF.

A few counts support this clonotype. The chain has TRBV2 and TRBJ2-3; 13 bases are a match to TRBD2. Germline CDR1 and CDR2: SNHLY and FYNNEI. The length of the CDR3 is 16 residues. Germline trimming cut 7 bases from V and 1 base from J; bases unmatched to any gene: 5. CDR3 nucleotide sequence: TGTGCCAGCATCCGGACTAGCGGGAGTGGCACAGATACGCAGTATTTT. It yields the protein CASIRTSGSGTDTQYF.